This T cell receptor beta chain was recovered during a study of radiotherapy plus CTLA-4 blockade in lung cancer. The repertoire was sequenced with immunoSEQ multiplex PCR; TCRdb's copy has only in-frame clones and lacks some. The sample has about 40,000 clones, roughly 79% seen once; the top ten hold about 22%. Germline V CDR1 and CDR2: LNHDA, SQIVND (reference sequence). The CDR3 has 13 amino acids. V shed 7 bases and J shed 5 bases, with 12 bases lying between them. This chain joins TRBV19 and TRBJ1-5; tentative D call: TRBD1 (5 bases). Sequencing used peripheral blood, obtained from a patient treated with radiotherapy plus ipilimumab. The sequence was collected from a human donor with non-small cell lung cancer that progressed on radiotherapy plus ipilimumab. The chain's CDR3 is CASTWGGYQPQHF. DNA for the CDR3: TGTGCCAGTACCTGGGGGGGATATCAGCCCCAGCATTTT. The full variable domain, its missing parts supplied by reference TRBV19 and TRBJ1-5, is DGGITQSPKYLFRKEGQNVTLSCEQNLNHDAMYWYRQDPGQGLRLIYYSQIVNDFQKGDIAEGYSVSREKKESFPLTVTSAQKNPTAFYLCASTWGGYQPQHFGDGTRLSIL.